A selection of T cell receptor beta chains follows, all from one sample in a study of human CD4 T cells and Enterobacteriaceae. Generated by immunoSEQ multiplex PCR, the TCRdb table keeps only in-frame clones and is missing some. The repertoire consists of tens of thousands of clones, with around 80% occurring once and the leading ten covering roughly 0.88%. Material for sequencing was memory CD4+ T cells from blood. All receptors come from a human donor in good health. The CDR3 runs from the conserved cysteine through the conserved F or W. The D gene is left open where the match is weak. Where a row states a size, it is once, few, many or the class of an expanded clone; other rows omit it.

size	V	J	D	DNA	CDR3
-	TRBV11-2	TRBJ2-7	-	TGTGCCAGCAGTAAGGCCCGCTACGAGCAGTACTTC	CASSKARYEQYF
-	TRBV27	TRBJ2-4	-	TGTGCCAGCAGTTCCGCCGGGACACGCCGGGGCAAAAACATTCAGTACTTC	CASSSAGTRRGKNIQYF
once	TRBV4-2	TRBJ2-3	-	TGTGCCAGCAGCCGCGGTGGCAGGGGCTTGGGCGATACGCAGTATTTT	CASSRGGRGLGDTQYF
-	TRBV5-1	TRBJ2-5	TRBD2	TGCGCCAGCAGCCGGGGGGCGGGGGGCGCCCAAGAGACCCAGTACTTC	CASSRGAGGAQETQYF
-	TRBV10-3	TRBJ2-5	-	TGTGCCATCAGTGAGTCCCAGGGTGGAGAGACCCAGTACTTC	CAISESQGGETQYF
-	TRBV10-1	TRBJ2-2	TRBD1	TGCGCCAGCAGTAAAACAGGGGCGAACACCGGGGAGCTGTTTTTT	CASSKTGANTGELFF
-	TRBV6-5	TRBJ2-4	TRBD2	TGTGCCAGCAGCAATGGGGAGGGCGGAAACATTCAGTACTTC	CASSNGEGGNIQYF
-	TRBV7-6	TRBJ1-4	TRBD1	TGTGCCAGCAGCGCGCAACCAGGGGGCACTAATGAAAAACTGTTTTTT	CASSAQPGGTNEKLFF
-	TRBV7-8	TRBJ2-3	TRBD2	TGTGCCAGCAGCTCCCTAGCGGGGCGACGCACAGATACGCAGTATTTT	CASSSLAGRRTDTQYF
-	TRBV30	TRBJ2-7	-	TGTGCCTGGAACAGGGATCCCTACGAGCAGTACTTC	CAWNRDPYEQYF
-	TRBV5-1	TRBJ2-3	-	TGCGCCAGCAGCTTGGACCCAGGACCCCCAGATACGCAGTATTTT	CASSLDPGPPDTQYF
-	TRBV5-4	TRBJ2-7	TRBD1	TGTGCCAGCAGCTTGGATTGGACAGGGAGCTACGAGCAGTACTTC	CASSLDWTGSYEQYF
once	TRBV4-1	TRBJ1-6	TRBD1	TGCGCCAGCAGCCAAGAGGCAGGGGGGTCTTCACCCCTCCACTTT	CASSQEAGGSSPLHF
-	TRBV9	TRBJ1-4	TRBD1	TGTGCCAGCAGCATAAACAACAGGGGATTGGAGGAAAAACTGTTTTTT	CASSINNRGLEEKLFF
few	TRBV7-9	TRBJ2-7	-	TGTGCCAGCAGCCCCACAGGCGGTAGGTACGAGCAGTACTTC	CASSPTGGRYEQYF
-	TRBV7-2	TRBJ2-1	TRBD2	TGTGCCAGCAGCGGAGCGGGGGGGTACAATGAGCAGTTCTTC	CASSGAGGYNEQFF
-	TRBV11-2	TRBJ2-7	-	TGTGCCAGCAGCTTAAAACCCCCCCCAGGGTCCCACGAGCAGTACTTC	CASSLKPPPGSHEQYF
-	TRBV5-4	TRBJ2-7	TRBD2	TGTGCCAGCAGCTCGGGGAGGGGGACTAGCGGGAGCGGCGAGCAGTACTTC	CASSSGRGTSGSGEQYF
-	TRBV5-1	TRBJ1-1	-	TGCGCCAGCAGCTTGGAGGCGGGGTCGGGCACTGAAGCTTTCTTT	CASSLEAGSGTEAFF
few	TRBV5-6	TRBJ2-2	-	TGTGCCAGCAGCTTGTGGCCAGAAAACACCGGGGAGCTGTTTTTT	CASSLWPENTGELFF
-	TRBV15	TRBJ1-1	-	TGTGCCACCAGCAGAGATCAACCCCCGAGTACTGAAGCTTTCTTT	CATSRDQPPSTEAFF
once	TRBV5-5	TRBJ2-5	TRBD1	TGTGCCAGCAGCCTAGACAGGGGGGTACGAGAGACCCAGTACTTC	CASSLDRGVRETQYF
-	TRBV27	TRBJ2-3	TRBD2	TGTGCCAGCAGTTTAAATAGCGGGGGGGCCCGAGGCGGAGATACGCAGTATTTT	CASSLNSGGARGGDTQYF
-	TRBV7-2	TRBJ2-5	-	TGTGCCAGCAGCTCCTCGTACCAAGAGACCCAGTACTTC	CASSSSYQETQYF
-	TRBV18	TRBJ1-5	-	TGTGCCAGCTCTCCGTGGGGGGCCCTCAATCAGCCCCAGCATTTT	CASSPWGALNQPQHF
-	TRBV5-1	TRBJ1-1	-	TGCGCCAGCAGCTTGACGGGGGCGCGGTCCACTGAAGCTTTCTTT	CASSLTGARSTEAFF
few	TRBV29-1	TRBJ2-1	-	TGCAGCGTACCGACTGGAACAGGTGAGCAGTTCTTC	CSVPTGTGEQFF
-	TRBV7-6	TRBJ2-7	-	TGTGCCAGCAGCCCAAGCAGTCTTCCGGGATTGTCCGAGCAGTACTTC	CASSPSSLPGLSEQYF
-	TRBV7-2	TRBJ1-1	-	TGTGCCAGCAGCTTAGACCAGAACACTGAAGCTTTCTTT	CASSLDQNTEAFF
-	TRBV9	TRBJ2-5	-	TGTGCCAGCAGCCCCAGGGCGGGAGAGACCCAGTACTTC	CASSPRAGETQYF
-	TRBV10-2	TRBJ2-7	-	TGCGCCAGCAGACAGACAGTTACCTACGAGCAGTACTTC	CASRQTVTYEQYF
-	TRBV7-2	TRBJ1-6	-	TGTGCCAGCAGCTCCGGAATGTCACCCCTCCACTTT	CASSSGMSPLHF
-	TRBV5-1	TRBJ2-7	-	TGCGCCAGCAACAAGTTACCCGGATCCTACGAGCAGTACTTC	CASNKLPGSYEQYF
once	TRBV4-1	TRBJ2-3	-	TGCGCCAGCAGCCAAGTCCGGGGCAATACGCAGTATTTT	CASSQVRGNTQYF
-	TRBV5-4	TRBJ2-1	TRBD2	TGTGCCAGCAGCTTGGCTAGCGGGGGGGCAGGTGAGCAGTTCTTC	CASSLASGGAGEQFF
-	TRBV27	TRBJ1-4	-	TGTGCCAGCGGAGGGGGGGCCAAGGGGGAAAAACTGTTTTTT	CASGGGAKGEKLFF
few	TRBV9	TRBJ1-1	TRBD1	TGTGCCAGCAGCGCCCTCGGACAGGGTTCTGAAGCTTTCTTT	CASSALGQGSEAFF
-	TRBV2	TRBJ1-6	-	TGTGCCAGCAATCGGGCACCCAATTCACCCCTCCACTTT	CASNRAPNSPLHF
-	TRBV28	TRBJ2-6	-	TGTGCCAGCAGTTTCATCAGGTCTGGGGCCAACGTCCTGACTTTC	CASSFIRSGANVLTF
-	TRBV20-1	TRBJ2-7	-	TGCAGTGCTAACCTGCAATACGAGCAGTACTTC	CSANLQYEQYF
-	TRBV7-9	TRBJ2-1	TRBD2	TGTGCCAGCAGCGGCGCTAGCGGGGGGTCATACAATGAGCAGTTCTTC	CASSGASGGSYNEQFF
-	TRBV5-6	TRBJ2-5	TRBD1	TGTGCCAGCAGCTGGACAGGGGTGGGACGGGGGACCCAGTACTTC	CASSWTGVGRGTQYF
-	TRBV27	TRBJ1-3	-	TGTGCCAGCAGTCAGAAGGGGGATTCCACTGGAAACACCATATATTTT	CASSQKGDSTGNTIYF
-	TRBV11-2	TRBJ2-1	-	TGTGCCAGCAGCGGCAGGCTGGGGCCCTACAATGAGCAGTTCTTC	CASSGRLGPYNEQFF
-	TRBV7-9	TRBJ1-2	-	TGTGCCAGCTCTCCGACAGACTATGGCTACACCTTC	CASSPTDYGYTF